A single sample is the source of the 7 T cell receptor beta chains below, sequenced in a study of cytomegalovirus exposure and HLA in healthy donors. The PCR ran on 60 Vbeta and 13 Jbeta primers. This table comes from immunoSEQ multiplex PCR, and its TCRdb copy is limited to in-frame clones, with some not included. The sample holds fewer than 110,000 clones. Input material: PBMCs. Receptor source: a man aged 35 to 55 in good health and CMV-seronegative.

In nucleotides, the CDR3 is TGTGCCGGCGGGGCTAGCGGGAGGTACGAGCAGTACTTC. Protein: CAGGASGRYEQYF. The gene calls are TRBV5-8 and TRBJ2-7; 11 bases align to TRBD2. Germline CDR1 is SGHTS and CDR2 is YDEGEE. Unmatched junction bases numbered 7, after V lost 10 bases and J lost 4 bases. The CDR3 has 13 residues. The variable domain in full, with the rest retrieved from reference TRBV5-8 and TRBJ2-7, is EAGVTQSPTHLIKTRGQQATLRCSPISGHTSVYWYQQALGLGLQFLLWYDEGEERNRGNFPPRFSGRQFPNYSSELNVNALELEDSALYLCAGGASGRYEQYFGPGTRLTVT.

V and J are TRBV6-5 and TRBJ1-2; TRBD1 aligns across 10 bases. V lost 0 bases, J lost 5 bases, and 3 bases stayed unmatched. Germline lookup yields CDR1 MNHEY and CDR2 SVGAGI. CDR3 length: 15 residues. DNA for the CDR3: TGTGCCAGCAGTTACTCGGCGGGACAGGGGTATGGCTACACCTTC. Encoded protein: CASSYSAGQGYGYTF.

This chain connects TRBV7-7 to TRBJ2-3; weak D call: TRBD2 (6 bases). CDR1 is SSHAT and CDR2 is FNYEAQ in the germline V gene (reference sequence). Deletions cut 5 bases from V and 1 base from J, with 10 bases between. This CDR3 contains 14 residues. CDR3 nucleotide sequence: TGTGCCAGCAGCAAGCGCGGGGGCACAGATACGCAGTATTTT. This gives the protein CASSKRGGTDTQYF.

V and J are TRBV14 and TRBJ1-1, with D unresolved. Germline V CDR1 and CDR2: SGHDN, FVKESK. This CDR3 is 13 amino acids long. The V gene lost 0 bases and the J gene lost 6 bases, with 8 bases spanning the gap. The CDR3 DNA is TGTGCCAGCAGCCAAGAGTCAGTTTCTGAAGCTTTCTTT. It specifies CASSQESVSEAFF.

This chain uses TRBV11-2 with TRBJ2-7; 10 bases agree with TRBD2. The CDR3 contains 16 residues. The V gene's germline CDR1 is SGHAT and CDR2 FQNNGV. Germline trimming cut 1 base from V and 7 bases from J; bases unmatched to any gene: 10. The CDR3 loop reads CASSLGSGGASGEQYF. In nucleotides, the CDR3 is TGTGCCAGCAGCTTAGGGAGCGGGGGGGCTAGTGGGGAGCAGTACTTC.

The chain carries TRBV19 and TRBJ2-3, with D possibly TRBD2 on 6 matching bases. Germline CDR1 is LNHDA and CDR2 is SQIVND (reference sequence). The germline V and J ends were trimmed by 6 bases and 1 base, with 11 bases remaining between them. The CDR3 runs to 14 residues. CDR3 in amino acids: CASSNGGRTDTQYF. CDR3 DNA sequence: TGTGCCAGTAGCAACGGAGGGCGCACAGATACGCAGTATTTT.

V and J are TRBV29-1 and TRBJ2-7; tentative D call: TRBD2 (5 bases). V was clipped by 2 bases and J by 1 base, with 12 bases between them. The CDR3 loop spans 14 amino acids. The germline gives CDR1 SQVTM, CDR2 ANQGSEA. The CDR3: CSVEFGERSYEQYF. For the CDR3, the DNA is TGCAGCGTTGAATTCGGGGAAAGGTCCTACGAGCAGTACTTC.